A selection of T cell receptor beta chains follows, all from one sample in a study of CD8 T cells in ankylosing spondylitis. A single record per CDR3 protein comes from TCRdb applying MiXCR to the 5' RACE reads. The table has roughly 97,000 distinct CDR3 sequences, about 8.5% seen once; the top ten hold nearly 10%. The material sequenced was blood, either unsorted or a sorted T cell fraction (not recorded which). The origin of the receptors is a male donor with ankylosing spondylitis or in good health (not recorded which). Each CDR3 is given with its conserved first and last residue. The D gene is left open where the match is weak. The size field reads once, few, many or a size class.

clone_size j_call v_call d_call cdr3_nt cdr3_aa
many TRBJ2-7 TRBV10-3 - TGTGCCATCAGTGGGACAGTAATTGGGTCCTACGAGCAGTACTTC CAISGTVIGSYEQYF
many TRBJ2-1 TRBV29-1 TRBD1 TGCAGCGTTGAAGGGACAGGGAATTACAATGAGCAGTTCTTC CSVEGTGNYNEQFF
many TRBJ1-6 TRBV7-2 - TGTGCCAGCAGCGTCCGGGACGGACTAGGGGCACCCCTCCACTTT CASSVRDGLGAPLHF
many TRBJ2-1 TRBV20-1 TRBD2 TGCAGTGCTAGAGAGGCGGGACTAGCGGGACCCGGCTCCAGGATGGAGCAGTTCTTC CSAREAGLAGPGSRMEQFF
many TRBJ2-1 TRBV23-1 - TGCGCCAGCAGTCAACCAAAGACAGGGAGGAATGAGCAGTTCTTC CASSQPKTGRNEQFF
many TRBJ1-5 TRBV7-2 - TGTGCCAGCAGCTTCGGCACAGATAGCAATCAGCCCCAGCATTTT CASSFGTDSNQPQHF
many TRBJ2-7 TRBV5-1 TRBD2 TGCGCCAGCAGCTTGTCGGCTAGCGGGCTAGACCTTTCCTACGAGCAGTACTTC CASSLSASGLDLSYEQYF
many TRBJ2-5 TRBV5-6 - TGTGCCAGCAGCTTGTCTGGTGGTGGGGAGACCCAGTACTTC CASSLSGGGETQYF
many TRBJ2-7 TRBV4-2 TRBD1 TGTGCCAGCAGCCAAGGTCTTTCCGCGGACAGGGTATACGAGCAGTACTTC CASSQGLSADRVYEQYF
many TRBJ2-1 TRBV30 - TGTGCCTGGAGTGTACGAGATAACGGTGAGCAGTTCTTC CAWSVRDNGEQFF
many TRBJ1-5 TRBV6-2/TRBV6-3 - TGTGCCAGCTCCCGGGAGGGAGGCGGAGAAAAGCCCCAGCATTTT CASSREGGGEKPQHF
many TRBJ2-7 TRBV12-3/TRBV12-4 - TGTGCCAGCAGCCTTACAGTTTACGAGCAGTACTTC CASSLTVYEQYF
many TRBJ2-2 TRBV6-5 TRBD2 TGTGCCAGCAGTGTACTAGCGGGAGGGGGGCATACCGGGGAGCTGTTTTTT CASSVLAGGGHTGELFF
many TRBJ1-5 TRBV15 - TGTGCCACCAGCAGAGAGGCCAATCAGCCCCAGCATTTT CATSREANQPQHF
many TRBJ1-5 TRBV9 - TGTGCCAGCAGCGTAGGAGGAGGGTCTCAGCCCCAGCATTTT CASSVGGGSQPQHF
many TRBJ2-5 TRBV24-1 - TGTGCCACCAGTGACCCTCGTGACCGATATCGGACCCAGTACTTC CATSDPRDRYRTQYF
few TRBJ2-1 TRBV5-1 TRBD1 TGCGCCAGCAGCTTGGGTTGGAGGGGACAGGGCGGTAGCAACAGAAACAATGAGCAGTTCTTC CASSLGWRGQGGSNRNNEQFF
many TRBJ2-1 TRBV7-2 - TGTGCCAGCAGCTTAGAGGTGGGGCTTGAGCAGTTCTTC CASSLEVGLEQFF
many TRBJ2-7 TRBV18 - TGTGCCAGCAGCCCGGCGGACTCCTACGAGCAGTACTTC CASSPADSYEQYF
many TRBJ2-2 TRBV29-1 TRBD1 TGCAGCGTTAGTAAAGGGGGCGCGAACACCGGGGAGCTGTTTTTT CSVSKGGANTGELFF
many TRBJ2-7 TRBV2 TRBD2 TGTGCCAGCAGGCATTATAGCGGGAGTTCCTACGAGCAGTACTTC CASRHYSGSSYEQYF
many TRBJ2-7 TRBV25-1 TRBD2 TGTGCCAGCAGTGAATTCGGGGGGACCTCCTACGAGCAGTACTTC CASSEFGGTSYEQYF
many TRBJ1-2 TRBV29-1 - TGCAGCGTTGTTCAGGCAAGGGGCTACACCTTC CSVVQARGYTF
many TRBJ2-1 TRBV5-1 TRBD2 TGCGCCAGCAGACAAGCAGGACTAGAGAGGGATGAGCAGTTCTTC CASRQAGLERDEQFF
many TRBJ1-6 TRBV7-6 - TGTGCCAGCAGCTTAGTTGGGGGATCCCTCCACTTT CASSLVGGSLHF